The entry that follows covers one T cell receptor (beta chain) sequence. As yet, its antigen is unknown. Per the germline V gene, CDR1 is SGHVT and CDR2 is SQSDAQ. This CDR3 has 16 amino acids. Deletions cut 4 bases from V and 1 base from J, with 14 bases between. Sequencing was performed with immunoSEQ multiplex PCR; in TCRdb, only in-frame clones are kept and a portion is missing. The sample yields about 40,000 clones, about 86% seen once. The data stem from a study of T cells in localized non-small cell lung cancer. Study findings and constraints: Researchers found a median around 50 of the top 100 tumor clones in adjacent lung. Clonality peaked in uninvolved adjacent lung rather than tumor. Longer overall survival was seen with higher T cell density measured in blood.

The TCR comes from a male donor aged 60 or over with stage II lung adenocarcinoma. Here the sequenced sample was peripheral blood mononuclear cells, taken before any cancer treatment. The chain uses TRBV7-4 and TRBJ1-3; a possible D gene is TRBD1 (6 bases). CDR3 nucleotides: TGTGCCAGCAGCTGCCCGACAGGACTGTCTGGAAACACCATATATTTT. Amino acids: CASSCPTGLSGNTIYF.